This record covers a single TCR beta chain. Its cognate antigen is unknown. This record comes from a study of shared clonotypes between healthy human individuals. Deep-level running was used for the assay. The repertoire was sequenced with immunoSEQ multiplex PCR; TCRdb's copy has only in-frame clones and lacks some. The profile shows 400,000 to 500,000 clones, over 60% of them singletons. Study-wide findings and caveats: Donors were few, which limited the genetic and exposure-history diversity represented. Clonotype sharing among the donors was expected to vary with sequencing depth.

The V and J ends lost 0 bases and 3 bases respectively, with 12 bases between them. Germline V CDR1 and CDR2: SGHAT, FQNNGV. The CDR3 loop spans 15 amino acids. Genomic DNA, for the unsorted samples, came from about 90 million PBMCs. V and J are TRBV11-2 and TRBJ2-7, with a weak D call TRBD2 (6 bases). The specimen sequenced was PBMCs. This receptor was taken from a woman in her thirties or forties in good health. Some clones in this sample may be carry-over from other donors' samples. CDR3 coding DNA: TGTGCCAGCAGCTTAGATTCGCGGGACCGCTACGAGCAGTACTTC. This codes for CASSLDSRDRYEQYF.